This T cell receptor beta chain is from a study of T cell responses to AZD1222 COVID-19 vaccine (dated by TCRdb to about 2021). As for the study more broadly: AZD1222 recipients with second doses at about 4 weeks or about 12 weeks were pooled, because spike-specific TCR depth and breadth did not differ between schedules. Trial participants were enrolled by age into subgroups of 18-55, 56-69 and 70-plus years, and about 150, 27 and 61 TCR-sequenced participants, respectively, were included in these subgroups. A total of just over 230 trial participants underwent TCR sequencing, of whom under 220 had received two doses of AZD1222 and roughly 26 had received two doses of the MenACWY control vaccine. General findings and caveats noted by the study authors: After two AZD1222 doses, spike-specific TCR breadth and depth were significantly higher than at day 0 and than in MenACWY recipients. Most participants were white British and females outnumbered males, and the authors suggested that clonal diversity may have been underestimated. The 56-69-year group was small, and its depth increase did not reach significance, likely because of low power. CD4 TCRs associated with the vaccine covered the entire spike protein, and the dominant responses were in regions 160-218 and 743-854. Nearly half of unique spike-specific TCRs reportedly recognized epitopes outside regions mutated in the B.1.351 and B.1.1.7 variants. Because no day 14 peak-response samples were available, repertoires were characterized only after the peak T cell response. Conclusions about previously exposed vaccinees are limited, since just five to seven AZD1222 recipients were seropositive for SARS-CoV-2 at baseline.

According to the study, the label for this sample's time point signals: baseline before first vaccination. Vaccinee samples were obtained from the UK trials COV001 and COV002, which included a single-blind randomized controlled phase 2/3 trial of AZD1222 (ChAdOx1 nCoV-19) in healthy adults. For TCRbeta chain sequencing, PBMC samples were collected from trial participants at day 0 and at day 28 after the second dose. As for this clone: What this receptor recognizes is not known. Base qualities are not at hand, and no much larger clone is one base apart.

The CDR3 sequence holds 15 residues, the cysteine and phenylalanine included. Of the read, only the CDR3 DNA is kept; its 45 bases are in frame from base 1. The junction carries 16 bases between V and J, which are trimmed by 6 bases and 2 bases respectively. In the germline V gene, CDR1 corresponds to MDHEN and CDR2 to SYDVKM. The CDR3 regions of human TCRbeta chains were analyzed by immunosequencing. Per the authors' processing: TCRs in the repertoires were matched against a reference library of SARS-CoV-2-specific TCRs that had been generated with the MIRA antigen-specificity platform. Breadth meant the fraction of unique TCRs that were SARS-CoV-2-associated, whereas depth meant the fraction of total T cells that were SARS-CoV-2-associated. Using the MIRA data, every spike-specific TCR was mapped to the spike region that the TCR reacted to and assigned to either a CD4 or a CD8 class. Log10-transformed breadth and depth values were compared by one-way ANOVA with Sidak's multiple comparisons tests. TCRdb holds this immuneACCESS table with in-frame rearrangements only. Some clones are missing; in checked studies, unresolved V genes explain under half, and the rest has no known cause. V, J and clone size derive from that table, while D and trimming were established from the DNA sequence. The sample records 95,000 to 130,000 clones, around 92% of which are singletons. The ten largest clones capture approximately 3% of the sample.

The chain is assembled from TRBV28 and TRBJ1-2; TRBD1 is a weak D gene call, 6 bases matching. The sequence came from an adult in good health. The material sequenced was peripheral blood, taken on day 0 of AZD1222 vaccination. The bases read TGTGCCAGCAGAGGGGAATGGGGGGCGAACTATGGCTACACCTTC. Protein translation: CASRGEWGANYGYTF.